This is a list of T cell receptor beta chains from one sample in a study of cytomegalovirus exposure and HLA in healthy donors. Clones were sequenced by immunoSEQ multiplex PCR, and TCRdb holds only the in-frame ones, with some missing. The repertoire includes 200,000 to 250,000 clones, about 80% of them detected once, and around 1.8% sits in the top ten. The sequenced material came from PBMCs. The receptors were gathered from a man between 18 and 29 years old in good health and CMV-seronegative. The CDR3 runs from the conserved cysteine through the conserved F or W. Fields, in order: J gene, D gene, clone size, V gene, CDR3 protein, CDR3 DNA. D genes are given only for firm matches. Clone size is not always given. Where it is, it says once, few, many or a class for expanded clones.

TRBJ1-6 . . TRBV7-6 CVSSDDRSLSPLHF TGTGTCAGCAGCGACGACAGGTCCCTTTCACCCCTCCACTTT
TRBJ2-7 . . TRBV10-3 CAISDRVREQYF TGTGCCATCAGTGACAGGGTACGCGAGCAGTACTTC
TRBJ2-3 TRBD2 . TRBV7-2 CASKVASGVTDTQYF TGTGCCAGCAAGGTAGCTAGCGGGGTCACAGATACGCAGTATTTT
TRBJ2-5 TRBD2 . TRBV4-2 CASGHGTSGRQETQYF TGTGCCAGCGGCCACGGGACTAGCGGGAGGCAAGAGACCCAGTACTTC
TRBJ2-7 . . TRBV11-3 CASKDYPGPYEQYF TGTGCCAGCAAAGACTACCCGGGCCCTTACGAGCAGTACTTC
TRBJ1-1 . once TRBV25-1 CASGEGNTEAFF TGTGCCAGCGGGGAGGGGAACACTGAAGCTTTCTTT
TRBJ2-3 TRBD2 few TRBV7-2 CASSLAPFRLAGGSKVTDTQYF TGTGCCAGCAGCTTAGCGCCTTTCAGGCTAGCGGGAGGGAGCAAAGTTACAGATACGCAGTATTTT
TRBJ1-2 . . TRBV11-3 CASSLIGEGGYTF TGTGCCAGCAGCTTAATAGGGGAGGGTGGCTACACCTTC
TRBJ1-5 . . TRBV19 CASRVQGGAPQHF TGTGCCAGTAGGGTACAGGGAGGGGCGCCCCAGCATTTT
TRBJ2-7 TRBD2 . TRBV28 CASSFIPSGSVRHEQYF TGTGCCAGCAGTTTTATTCCTAGCGGGAGCGTGAGGCACGAGCAGTACTTC
TRBJ2-2 TRBD2 . TRBV10-3 CAISEWGLAGDPGELFF TGTGCCATCAGTGAGTGGGGACTAGCGGGAGACCCCGGGGAGCTGTTTTTT
TRBJ2-3 TRBD2 . TRBV5-6 CASSFTGTSGRGSPDTQYF TGTGCCAGCAGCTTCACCGGGACTAGCGGGAGAGGATCCCCAGATACGCAGTATTTT
TRBJ1-2 . . TRBV7-2 CASSSTTVGYGYTF TGTGCCAGCAGCTCTACGACAGTGGGCTATGGCTACACCTTC
TRBJ2-1 TRBD2 . TRBV7-6 CASSLSTSGRGDEQFF TGTGCCAGCAGCTTATCCACTAGCGGGAGGGGAGATGAGCAGTTCTTC
TRBJ2-1 TRBD1 few TRBV27 CASSSRTGAYNEQFF TGTGCCAGCAGTTCGCGGACAGGGGCCTACAATGAGCAGTTCTTC
TRBJ2-1 TRBD1 . TRBV28 CASSSPGQAYNEQFF TGTGCCAGCAGTTCGCCGGGACAGGCATACAATGAGCAGTTCTTC
TRBJ1-5 . . TRBV7-3 CASSLGGGNQPQHF TGTGCCAGCAGCTTGGGAGGGGGGAATCAGCCCCAGCATTTT
TRBJ2-5 . . TRBV7-8 CASSSRTVLNQETQYF TGTGCCAGCAGCTCGAGGACAGTGCTTAATCAAGAGACCCAGTACTTC
TRBJ1-6 . . TRBV27 CASSLVPQTGVNNSPLHF TGTGCCAGCAGTTTAGTTCCTCAAACTGGAGTCAATAATTCACCCCTCCACTTT
TRBJ1-1 . once TRBV5-6 CASSNRARGTEAFF TGTGCCAGCAGTAACAGAGCCCGGGGCACTGAAGCTTTCTTT
TRBJ1-1 . . TRBV19 CASIMNTEAFF TGTGCCAGTATAATGAACACTGAAGCTTTCTTT
TRBJ2-5 . . TRBV4-3 CASSQDKPGQGGYQETQYF TGCGCCAGCAGCCAAGATAAGCCAGGACAGGGAGGGTACCAAGAGACCCAGTACTTC
TRBJ1-5 . . TRBV27 CASSPDRSNQPQHF TGTGCCAGCAGTCCTGACAGGAGCAATCAGCCCCAGCATTTT
TRBJ1-2 TRBD1 . TRBV18 CASSPGQGALYGYTF TGTGCCAGCTCACCAGGGCAGGGGGCACTCTATGGCTACACCTTC
TRBJ2-7 . . TRBV7-2 CASSSNPTSSYEQYF TGTGCCAGCAGCTCAAACCCAACTAGCTCCTACGAGCAGTACTTC
TRBJ2-7 . . TRBV4-1 CASSQGYSSTSEQYF TGCGCCAGCAGCCAAGGGTACAGCTCTACGAGTGAGCAGTACTTC
TRBJ1-3 . . TRBV5-1 CASRLPSEGSGNTIYF TGCGCCAGCAGACTCCCCTCTGAGGGCTCTGGAAACACCATATATTTT
TRBJ1-2 . . TRBV6-5 CASAQTTEGGYTF TGTGCCAGCGCCCAAACCACAGAGGGTGGCTACACCTTC
TRBJ2-1 TRBD1 . TRBV20-1 CAGTGGIEQFF TGCGCTGGGACAGGGGGCATTGAGCAGTTCTTC
TRBJ2-4 . . TRBV7-9 CASSPGAKNIQYF TGTGCCAGCAGCCCAGGGGCCAAAAACATTCAGTACTTC
TRBJ1-5 . . TRBV7-7 CASSLKEGQPQHF TGTGCTAGCAGCTTAAAAGAGGGTCAGCCCCAGCATTTT
TRBJ1-4 TRBD1 . TRBV7-2 CASSPTGVREKLFF TGTGCCAGCAGCCCGACAGGGGTTCGGGAAAAACTGTTTTTT
TRBJ2-1 TRBD2 . TRBV6-1 CASRQGLAHNEQFF TGTGCCAGCAGGCAAGGACTAGCGCACAATGAGCAGTTCTTC
TRBJ1-2 TRBD1 . TRBV27 CASSDSPTKTGNYGYTF TGTGCCAGCAGCGACTCCCCGACAAAGACAGGGAACTATGGCTACACCTTC
TRBJ2-7 . few TRBV5-6 CASSSSKGYEQYF TGTGCCAGCAGCTCGTCGAAGGGGTACGAGCAGTACTTC
TRBJ1-3 . . TRBV7-9 CASGASGNTIYF TGTGCCTCAGGGGCTTCTGGAAACACCATATATTTT
TRBJ1-1 . . TRBV15 CATSRVKTGTSEAFF TGTGCCACCAGCAGAGTCAAAACCGGGACAAGTGAAGCTTTCTTT
TRBJ2-3 . once TRBV7-9 CASSLSFPTDTQYF TGTGCCAGCAGCTTAAGCTTTCCCACAGATACGCAGTATTTT
TRBJ1-2 TRBD1 . TRBV10-3 CAISGVTGALPSQSYTF TGTGCCATCAGTGGGGTGACAGGGGCCCTCCCCTCTCAAAGCTACACCTTC
TRBJ2-7 . . TRBV5-4 CASSIDSYEQYF TGTGCCAGCAGCATAGACTCCTACGAGCAGTACTTC
TRBJ1-1 . once TRBV6-1 CASSAFWRQLNTEAFF TGTGCCAGCAGTGCTTTTTGGAGACAGCTGAACACTGAAGCTTTCTTT
TRBJ1-6 . . TRBV11-3 CASSPRGSLNSPLHF TGTGCCAGCAGCCCCAGGGGTTCCCTCAATTCACCCCTCCACTTT
TRBJ2-2 TRBD1 . TRBV11-1 CASSSTGGSNTGELFF TGTGCCAGCAGCTCAACAGGGGGCTCGAACACCGGGGAGCTGTTTTTT
TRBJ2-7 . . TRBV5-4 CASSLEDSRYEQYF TGTGCCAGCAGCTTGGAGGACAGCCGATACGAGCAGTACTTC
TRBJ1-5 . . TRBV2 CASRRTVGNQPQHF TGTGCCAGCAGGCGGACAGTGGGGAATCAGCCCCAGCATTTT
TRBJ1-5 TRBD1 . TRBV19 CASSWGTGAEYSNQPQHF TGTGCCAGTAGTTGGGGGACAGGGGCAGAGTATAGCAATCAGCCCCAGCATTTT
TRBJ1-1 . once TRBV7-9 CASSLLPGSWGQDTEAFF TGTGCCAGCAGCTTACTCCCAGGGAGCTGGGGGCAGGACACTGAAGCTTTCTTT
TRBJ2-3 . . TRBV6-1 CASSSGRAHSDTQYF TGTGCCAGCAGTTCGGGCAGGGCTCATTCGGATACGCAGTATTTT
TRBJ1-1 . . TRBV4-3 CASSQGGGAEAFF TGCGCCAGCAGCCAAGGAGGAGGGGCTGAAGCTTTCTTT
TRBJ1-5 . few TRBV2 CATRGGEAVGPQHF TGTGCCACCCGGGGGGGAGAAGCTGTTGGGCCCCAGCATTTT
TRBJ2-1 TRBD2 . TRBV28 CASSLSPSGRSGNEQFF TGTGCCAGCAGTTTATCCCCTAGCGGGAGGTCGGGCAATGAGCAGTTCTTC
TRBJ2-1 . . TRBV9 CASSPQQGNEQFF TGTGCCAGCAGCCCGCAACAGGGTAATGAGCAGTTCTTC
TRBJ2-3 TRBD1 . TRBV11-1 CASSPQRDRELYF TGTGCCAGCAGCCCACAGCGGGACAGGGAACTGTATTTT
TRBJ2-6 TRBD1 . TRBV18 CASSSTGSGANVLTF TGTGCCAGCTCATCGACAGGGTCTGGGGCCAACGTCCTGACTTTC
TRBJ2-7 TRBD2 . TRBV5-1 CASSLGSSGDPQQSEQYF TGCGCCAGCAGCTTGGGGTCTAGCGGGGACCCGCAACAGTCCGAGCAGTACTTC
TRBJ2-4 TRBD2 few TRBV19 CASSIDNLAGGGIQYF TGTGCCAGTAGTATAGATAACCTAGCGGGAGGGGGCATTCAGTACTTC
TRBJ2-3 . . TRBV7-9 CASSQSAITDTQYF TGTGCCAGCAGCCAGAGCGCGATCACAGATACGCAGTATTTT
TRBJ2-3 TRBD2 . TRBV6-1 CASTSGLAGTDTQYF TGTGCCAGCACCTCGGGACTAGCGGGTACAGATACGCAGTATTTT
TRBJ2-7 . . TRBV29-1 CSVYRQENYEQYF TGCAGCGTCTACCGACAGGAAAACTACGAGCAGTACTTC